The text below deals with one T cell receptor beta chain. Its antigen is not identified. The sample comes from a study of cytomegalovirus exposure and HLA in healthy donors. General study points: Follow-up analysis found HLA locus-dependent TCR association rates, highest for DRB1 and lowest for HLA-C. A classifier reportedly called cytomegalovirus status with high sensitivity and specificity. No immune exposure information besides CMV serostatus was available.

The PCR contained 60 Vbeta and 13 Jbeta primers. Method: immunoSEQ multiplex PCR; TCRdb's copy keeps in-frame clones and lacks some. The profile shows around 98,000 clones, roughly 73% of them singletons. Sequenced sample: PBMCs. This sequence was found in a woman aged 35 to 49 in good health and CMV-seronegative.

The CDR3 loop reads CASNSGQGSYEQYF. As DNA, the CDR3 is TGTGCCAGTAATTCGGGACAGGGATCCTACGAGCAGTACTTC. The J gene is TRBJ2-7, the V gene TRBV10-3, with 9 bases that match TRBD1. J gave up 1 base and V 10 bases, and 8 bases lay outside the gene matches. This CDR3 is 14 amino acids long. Germline loops: CDR1 ENHRY, CDR2 SYGVKD.